The T cell receptor beta chain under discussion was sequenced for a study of blood T cell repertoires in COVID-19. The method was immunoSEQ multiplex PCR; TCRdb's version includes in-frame clones alone and lacks a portion of them. The sample lists around 180,000 clones, about 74% occurring once. The V gene end was trimmed by 4 bases and the J gene end by 14 bases; junction bases not matched to a gene: 9. Germline assignment: CDR1 SGHRS and CDR2 YFSETQ. CDR3 length: 15 amino acids. The chain combines TRBV5-1 with TRBJ2-1, with 16 bases lining up with TRBD2. The receptor was derived from a woman of 80 years or more with acute or convalescent COVID-19. Sequences were obtained from peripheral blood. The CDR3 sequence: CASSPGTSGRAGEFF. DNA for the CDR3: TGCGCCAGCAGCCCCGGGACTAGCGGGAGGGCCGGGGAGTTCTTC. Full variable domain (outside the CDR3, taken from reference TRBV5-1 and TRBJ2-1): KAGVTQTPRYLIKTRGQQVTLSCSPISGHRSVSWYQQTPGQGLQFLFEYFSETQRNKGNFPGRFSGRQFSNSRSEMNVSTLELGDSALYLCASSPGTSGRAGEFFGPGTRLTVL.